The 2 T cell receptor beta chains reported below all come from one sample, sequenced in a study of blood T cell repertoires in COVID-19. Clones were sequenced by immunoSEQ multiplex PCR, and TCRdb holds only the in-frame ones, with some missing. This sample has about 210,000 clones; 81% occur once, and the top ten carry about 9.8%. The sequencing input was PBMCs or T cells enriched from blood (not recorded which). Source of these receptors: a woman aged 50 to 60 with acute COVID-19.

The V and J genes are TRBV18 and TRBJ2-1, with D tentatively TRBD2 (6 bases). Germline-derived CDR1 and CDR2 are KGHSH and LQKENI. This CDR3 has 14 residues. Trimming left V 3 bases short and J 5 bases short, with 11 bases between. This CDR3 reads CASSPSGYDNEQFF. CDR3 sequence (DNA): TGTGCCAGCTCACCTAGCGGATACGACAATGAGCAGTTCTTC.

J is TRBJ1-1 and V is TRBV6-2 or TRBV6-3; D not resolved. The germline CDR1 and CDR2 sequences are MNHEY and SVGEGT. V lost 0 bases to trimming and J lost 6 bases, with 11 bases between them. The CDR3 length is 14 residues. This chain's CDR3 is CASSYSRSQPEAFF. CDR3 sequence (DNA): TGTGCCAGCAGTTACTCGAGGTCCCAGCCTGAAGCTTTCTTT.